This passage covers 4 T cell receptor beta chains from one sample sequenced in a study of T cell changes during pregnancy in multiple sclerosis. Profiled with immunoSEQ multiplex PCR; TCRdb holds only in-frame clones, not every one. The table lists approximately 40,000 clones, around 96% of them singletons. This specimen consisted of peripheral blood, obtained in the second trimester of pregnancy. The receptors here all came from a female donor with multiple sclerosis, enrolled in a pregnancy study.

This chain joins TRBV19 and TRBJ2-7, with 10 nucleotides matching TRBD1. This CDR3 has 15 amino acids. CDR1 and CDR2 from the germline V gene are LNHDA and SQIVND (reference sequence). V lost 1 base to trimming and J lost 3 bases; unmatched junction nucleotides: 3. DNA for the CDR3: TGTGCCAGTAGTATAGGGACAGGGGGAATCTACGAGCAGTACTTC. Its translation is CASSIGTGGIYEQYF.

This clone has a handful of counts. Written as DNA, the CDR3 is TGCGCCAGCAGCCAGGTCACAGGGGGCGGGGAGGGCTACACCTTC. Translated, it gives CASSQVTGGGEGYTF. The V and J genes are TRBV4-1 and TRBJ1-2; 9 nucleotides align to TRBD1. CDR3 size: 15 residues. From germline, CDR1 is MGHRA and CDR2 YSYEKL. V lost 3 bases to trimming and J lost 8 bases; unmatched junction nucleotides: 10.

V and J are TRBV6-5 and TRBJ1-3; the match to TRBD1 covers 7 bases. The ends lost 6 bases at V and 2 bases at J; junction bases unmatched: 7. This CDR3 spans 15 amino acids. Germline assignment: CDR1 MNHEY and CDR2 SVGAGI. The CDR3 region has the DNA TGTGCCAGCAGCCCCAACGACAGGGCTGGAAACACCATATATTTT. It translates to CASSPNDRAGNTIYF.

The rearrangement links TRBV27 to TRBJ2-7, with 12 positions matching TRBD1. V shed 5 bases and J 7 bases; nucleotides not matched to a gene: 6. Germline V CDR1 and CDR2: MNHEY, SMNVEV (reference sequence). This CDR3 region has 14 residues. CDR3 sequence: CASSRGQGAWEQYF. DNA for the CDR3: TGTGCCAGCAGTAGGGGACAGGGGGCCTGGGAGCAGTACTTC.